Listed below are T cell receptor beta chains from one sample, sequenced in a study of OX40 agonist ivuxolimab in advanced cancers. Data came from immunoSEQ multiplex PCR; TCRdb stores just in-frame clones and leaves some out. The repertoire holds about 69,000 clones, with 90% as singletons. The input for sequencing was CD4+ or CD8+ T cells sorted from blood, taken in a trial of the OX40 agonist ivuxolimab. The receptors here all came from an adult with an advanced solid tumor such as melanoma, head and neck, liver or kidney cancer. Each CDR3 is given with its conserved first and last residue. D genes are given only for firm matches. The listing skips clone size in some rows; elsewhere it reads once, few, many or a size class.

J: TRBJ1-4; size: .; V: TRBV15; D: .; CDR3: CATSSGRTNEKLFF; DNA: TGTGCCACCAGCAGTGGGAGAACTAATGAAAAACTGTTTTTT
J: TRBJ1-4; size: .; V: TRBV6-6; D: TRBD1; CDR3: CASNGQGTNEKLFF; DNA: TGTGCCAGCAATGGACAGGGGACTAATGAAAAACTGTTTTTT
J: TRBJ1-2; size: .; V: TRBV7-2; D: .; CDR3: CASSVRINYGYTF; DNA: TGTGCCAGCAGCGTACGAATTAACTATGGCTACACCTTC
J: TRBJ2-7; size: .; V: TRBV11-2; D: TRBD1; CDR3: CASSRDRDEQYF; DNA: TGTGCCAGCAGCCGGGACAGGGACGAGCAGTACTTC
J: TRBJ2-4; size: .; V: TRBV5-1; D: .; CDR3: CASSSTLHKAKNIQYF; DNA: TGCGCCAGCAGCTCGACCCTACACAAAGCCAAAAACATTCAGTACTTC
J: TRBJ2-5; size: .; V: TRBV7-3; D: .; CDR3: CASSRTYQETQYF; DNA: TGTGCCAGCAGCCGGACATATCAAGAGACCCAGTACTTC
J: TRBJ1-2; size: .; V: TRBV2; D: .; CDR3: CASTRDRRGSGYTF; DNA: TGTGCCAGCACCCGGGACCGAAGAGGTTCAGGCTACACCTTC
J: TRBJ2-3; size: once; V: TRBV11-3; D: TRBD2; CDR3: CASSLGGRGDTQYF; DNA: TGTGCCAGCAGCTTAGGCGGGAGGGGTGATACGCAGTATTTT
J: TRBJ1-4; size: .; V: TRBV5-4; D: TRBD1; CDR3: CASSRDRGGPNEKLFF; DNA: TGTGCCAGCAGCCGGGACAGGGGGGGTCCTAATGAAAAACTGTTTTTT
J: TRBJ2-4; size: .; V: TRBV5-8; D: .; CDR3: CASSAPVAKNIQYF; DNA: TGTGCCAGCAGCGCACCTGTAGCCAAAAACATTCAGTACTTC
J: TRBJ2-2; size: .; V: TRBV11-3; D: .; CDR3: CASSHSGSGELFF; DNA: TGTGCCAGCAGCCACAGTGGCTCCGGGGAGCTGTTTTTT
J: TRBJ2-2; size: .; V: TRBV29-1; D: .; CDR3: CSGTSRDKNIGELFF; DNA: TGCAGCGGAACCTCTAGGGACAAGAACATCGGGGAGCTGTTTTTT
J: TRBJ1-1; size: .; V: TRBV28; D: .; CDR3: CASSFHGGPNEAFF; DNA: TGTGCCAGCAGTTTTCACGGGGGCCCCAATGAAGCTTTCTTT
J: TRBJ2-1; size: .; V: TRBV19; D: TRBD2; CDR3: CASSPGGRVNEQFF; DNA: TGTGCCAGTAGCCCGGGGGGTAGGGTCAATGAGCAGTTCTTC
J: TRBJ2-7; size: .; V: TRBV6-5; D: TRBD2; CDR3: CASKAQLADLYEQYF; DNA: TGTGCCAGCAAGGCACAACTAGCGGACCTCTACGAGCAGTACTTC
J: TRBJ1-2; size: once; V: TRBV28; D: .; CDR3: CASRVSNYGYTF; DNA: TGTGCCAGCCGGGTCTCTAACTATGGCTACACCTTC
J: TRBJ2-1; size: .; V: TRBV5-6; D: TRBD2; CDR3: CASSSSGTSGYNEQFF; DNA: TGTGCCAGCAGCTCCTCCGGGACTAGCGGTTACAATGAGCAGTTCTTC
J: TRBJ2-6; size: .; V: TRBV9; D: .; CDR3: CASSSRGDSGANVLTF; DNA: TGTGCCAGCAGCTCCCGAGGGGACTCTGGGGCCAACGTCCTGACTTTC
J: TRBJ2-2; size: .; V: TRBV5-1; D: TRBD2; CDR3: CASRLAGAVGELFF; DNA: TGCGCCAGCCGTCTAGCGGGAGCGGTCGGGGAGCTGTTTTTT
J: TRBJ2-7; size: .; V: TRBV5-1; D: .; CDR3: CASSLKGGANSEQYF; DNA: TGCGCCAGCAGCTTGAAGGGGGGCGCAAACTCCGAGCAGTACTTC
J: TRBJ1-5; size: .; V: TRBV2; D: TRBD1; CDR3: CASRAGTGGQPQHF; DNA: TGTGCCAGCCGAGCCGGGACAGGGGGCCAGCCCCAGCATTTT
J: TRBJ2-3; size: .; V: TRBV5-4; D: TRBD2; CDR3: CASSLTSGRIDTQYF; DNA: TGTGCCAGCAGCTTGACTAGCGGGAGAATAGATACGCAGTATTTT
J: TRBJ2-4; size: .; V: TRBV7-2; D: .; CDR3: CASSFGRAVGNIQYF; DNA: TGTGCCAGCAGCTTTGGACGGGCGGTGGGAAACATTCAGTACTTC
J: TRBJ2-7; size: .; V: TRBV28; D: TRBD2; CDR3: CASSSPRTSSSYEQYF; DNA: TGTGCCAGCAGTTCCCCCCGGACTAGCAGCTCCTACGAGCAGTACTTC
J: TRBJ2-4; size: few; V: TRBV5-1; D: .; CDR3: CASSLGSGMGKNIQYF; DNA: TGCGCCAGCAGCTTAGGGTCGGGAATGGGCAAAAACATTCAGTACTTC
J: TRBJ2-1; size: .; V: TRBV7-3; D: TRBD1; CDR3: CASSTRDSEQFF; DNA: TGTGCCAGCAGCACCCGGGACAGCGAGCAGTTCTTC